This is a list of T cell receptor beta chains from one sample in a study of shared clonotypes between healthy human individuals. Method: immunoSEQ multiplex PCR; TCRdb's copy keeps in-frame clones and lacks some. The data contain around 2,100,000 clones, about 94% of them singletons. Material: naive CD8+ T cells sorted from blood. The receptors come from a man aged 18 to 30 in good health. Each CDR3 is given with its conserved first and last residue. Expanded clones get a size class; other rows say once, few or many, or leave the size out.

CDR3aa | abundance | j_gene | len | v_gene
CASSLSGDNEQFF | - | TRBJ2-1 | 13 | TRBV7-9
CASSLVQGALNEQYF | - | TRBJ2-7 | 15 | TRBV7-9
CASSLAARIYEQYF | - | TRBJ2-7 | 14 | TRBV28
CASSSRIDGSYEQYF | - | TRBJ2-7 | 15 | TRBV7-6
CASSWSNEKLFF | - | TRBJ1-4 | 12 | TRBV6-6
CASSWNGGDYNEQFF | - | TRBJ2-1 | 15 | TRBV27
CAWSEGQAGQPQHF | - | TRBJ1-5 | 14 | TRBV30
CSVPGLAGTSDTQYF | - | TRBJ2-3 | 15 | TRBV29-1
CASNFGGNTEAFF | - | TRBJ1-1 | 13 | TRBV13
CASSVDDLSGNTIYF | once | TRBJ1-3 | 15 | TRBV9
CASSQDFETEFKNIQYF | - | TRBJ2-4 | 17 | TRBV4-3
CASSPGQLYEQYF | - | TRBJ2-7 | 13 | TRBV28
CASSKRGPYFQYF | - | TRBJ2-4 | 13 | TRBV7-7
CASSLEPQRYYGYTF | - | TRBJ1-2 | 15 | TRBV5-1
CASSLMEGSYEQYF | - | TRBJ2-7 | 14 | TRBV6-5
CASSGQGAGDEQYF | - | TRBJ2-7 | 14 | TRBV25-1
CASSLPSHFGSPLHF | - | TRBJ1-6 | 15 | TRBV11-2
CASSLSLRLNSNQPQHF | - | TRBJ1-5 | 17 | TRBV7-3
CASSEQTGGRATGELFF | - | TRBJ2-2 | 17 | TRBV2
CASSYGGTSYEQYF | - | TRBJ2-7 | 14 | TRBV6-5
CASSLRLAGSNEQFF | - | TRBJ2-1 | 15 | TRBV5-6
CASQGFGSWEDTEAFF | - | TRBJ1-1 | 16 | TRBV5-1
CASSFTESYEQYF | - | TRBJ2-7 | 13 | TRBV11-2
CASSEPNQETQYF | once | TRBJ2-5 | 13 | TRBV6-1
CASSESAFSSYEQYF | - | TRBJ2-7 | 15 | TRBV6-1
CASSWGDSPLHF | - | TRBJ1-6 | 12 | TRBV7-9
CSVVGDSYEQYF | - | TRBJ2-7 | 12 | TRBV29-1
CASSEAGLAGTGIEQFF | - | TRBJ2-1 | 17 | TRBV2
CASSYNPGTSNLGEQFF | - | TRBJ2-1 | 17 | TRBV5-1
CASLLQGIYGYTF | few | TRBJ1-2 | 13 | TRBV2
CASSFFGAAGSYEQYF | - | TRBJ2-7 | 16 | TRBV11-2
CASSLAVVGKLFF | - | TRBJ1-4 | 13 | TRBV5-6
CASRSGTSGRPYNEQFF | once | TRBJ2-1 | 17 | TRBV7-2
CASTPLGEGGEQYF | - | TRBJ2-7 | 14 | TRBV11-2
CASSTGTSGYQETQYF | - | TRBJ2-5 | 16 | TRBV19
CASSLGSGEQYF | - | TRBJ2-7 | 12 | TRBV27
CASSLAGGLNEQYF | - | TRBJ2-7 | 14 | TRBV2
CASSLVSGTDTQYF | - | TRBJ2-3 | 14 | TRBV5-6
CASSYTWGEGYNEQFF | - | TRBJ2-1 | 16 | TRBV6-5
CATSFDRHEQYF | - | TRBJ2-7 | 12 | TRBV15
CASSLDRADTEAFF | - | TRBJ1-1 | 14 | TRBV7-8
CASSQDQAGGAGELFF | - | TRBJ2-2 | 16 | TRBV4-3
CASSGSGGAMNEQFF | once | TRBJ2-1 | 15 | TRBV7-3
CASSMLEGTYEQYF | - | TRBJ2-7 | 14 | TRBV19
CASRDYIPTQYF | - | TRBJ2-3 | 12 | TRBV6-4
CASSAGQALSYEQYF | - | TRBJ2-7 | 15 | TRBV19
CASGEILTSGETQYF | - | TRBJ2-5 | 15 | TRBV12-5
CSVESGAGELFF | - | TRBJ2-2 | 12 | TRBV29-1
CASSQDWGNIQYF | - | TRBJ2-4 | 13 | TRBV4-1
CASSLPTSGTYEQYF | - | TRBJ2-7 | 15 | TRBV7-9
CAWSNGPYNEQFF | - | TRBJ2-1 | 13 | TRBV30
CATSDGDRGQPQHF | - | TRBJ1-5 | 14 | TRBV15
CASSPGQISGQPQHF | - | TRBJ1-5 | 15 | TRBV6-5
CASSLGVGEQYF | once | TRBJ2-7 | 12 | TRBV7-9
CASSELGQPYEQYF | once | TRBJ2-7 | 14 | TRBV10-2
CASRRGTGVPNQPQHF | - | TRBJ1-5 | 16 | TRBV7-9
CASSSGQGADQPQHF | - | TRBJ1-5 | 15 | TRBV7-9
CASSLLGGMDTEAFF | - | TRBJ1-1 | 15 | TRBV7-2